The T cell receptor (beta chain) described here comes from a study of T-cell reconstitution after alpha-beta-depleted transplantation in children. Whole-study results and caveats: By about two months after transplant, alpha-beta T cells reportedly arose from several hundred graft clones that had expanded. Newly made T cells mostly supplied T-cell counts and diversity one year after transplant. Some patients owed their high day-60 TCRbeta diversity to surviving recipient T cells and thymic progenitors.

This CDR3 contains 13 residues. The germline V gene encodes CDR1 SGHTA and CDR2 FQGNSA. V was shortened by 2 bases and J by 10 bases, with 12 bases between the two germline ends. Details on this clonotype: What it binds is unknown.

Unique molecular identifiers were incorporated during preparation of the TCRbeta library. TCRdb fed the PCR reads into MiXCR, producing one record per CDR3 protein. The sample consists of approximately 1,000,000 distinct CDR3 sequences, around 30% of them appearing once. This chain uses TRBV7-2 with TRBJ2-1; the D is unclear. The origin of this receptor is a boy younger than two who had a stem cell transplant for SCID, so the T cells may come from the graft donor. The material sequenced was PBMCs, mostly from graft donor cells, taken 360 days after TCRalphabeta/CD19-depleted stem cell transplant. This CDR3 is CASSLSGVLEQFF. The CDR3 DNA follows: TGTGCCAGCAGCTTAAGTGGAGTCCTAGAGCAGTTCTTC.